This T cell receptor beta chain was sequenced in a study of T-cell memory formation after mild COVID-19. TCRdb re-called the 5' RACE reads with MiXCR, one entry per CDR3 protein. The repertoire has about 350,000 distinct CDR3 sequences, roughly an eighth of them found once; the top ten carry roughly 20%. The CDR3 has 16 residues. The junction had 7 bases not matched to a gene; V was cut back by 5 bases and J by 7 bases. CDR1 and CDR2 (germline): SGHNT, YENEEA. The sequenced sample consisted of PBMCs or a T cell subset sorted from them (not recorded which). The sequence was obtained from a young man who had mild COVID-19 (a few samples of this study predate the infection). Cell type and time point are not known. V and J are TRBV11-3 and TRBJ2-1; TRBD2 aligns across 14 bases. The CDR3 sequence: CASSPSTSGGANEQFF. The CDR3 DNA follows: TGTGCCAGCAGCCCCTCGACTAGCGGGGGGGCGAATGAGCAGTTCTTC.